This record covers a single T cell receptor (beta chain). Its target is not known. A multiplex PCR was run with 60 Vbeta primers and 13 Jbeta primers. Sequencing was performed with immunoSEQ multiplex PCR; in TCRdb, only in-frame clones are kept and a portion is missing. The sample lists 50,000 to 60,000 clones; around three quarters were seen once. These data come from a study of cytomegalovirus exposure and HLA in healthy donors. General observations from the study: Looking again later, the authors saw that most CMV-associated TCR beta chains seemed HLA-restricted.

Germline values: CDR1 SGHDN, CDR2 FVKESK. This CDR3 comprises 14 residues. Trimming removed 4 bases from V and 6 bases from J, with 12 bases in between. This sequence joins TRBV14 and TRBJ2-2; no reliable D call. The TCR sequence derives from a female donor in good health and CMV-seronegative. Material: PBMCs. Here the CDR3 reads CASSLRDRAGELFF. CDR3 coding DNA: TGTGCCAGCAGCCTAAGAGATCGGGCCGGGGAGCTGTTTTTT.